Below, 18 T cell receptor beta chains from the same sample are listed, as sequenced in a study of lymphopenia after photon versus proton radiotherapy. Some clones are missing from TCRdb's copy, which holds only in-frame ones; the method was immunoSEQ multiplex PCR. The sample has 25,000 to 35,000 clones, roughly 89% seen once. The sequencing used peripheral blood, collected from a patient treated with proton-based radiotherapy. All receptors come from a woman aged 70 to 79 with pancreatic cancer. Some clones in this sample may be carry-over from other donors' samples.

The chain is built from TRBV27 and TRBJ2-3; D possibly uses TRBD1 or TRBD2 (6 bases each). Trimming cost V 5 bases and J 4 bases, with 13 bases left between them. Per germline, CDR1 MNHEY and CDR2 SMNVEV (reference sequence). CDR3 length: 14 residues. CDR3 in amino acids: CASSPGGGADTQYF. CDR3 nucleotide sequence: TGTGCCAGCAGTCCCGGAGGGGGAGCAGATACGCAGTATTTT.

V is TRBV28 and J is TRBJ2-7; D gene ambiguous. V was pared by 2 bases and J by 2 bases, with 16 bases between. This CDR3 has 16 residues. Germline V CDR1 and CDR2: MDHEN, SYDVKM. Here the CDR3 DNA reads TGTGCCAGCAGTTTAAAAGGGTTTTTGATTACCTACGAGCAGTACTTC. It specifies CASSLKGFLITYEQYF.

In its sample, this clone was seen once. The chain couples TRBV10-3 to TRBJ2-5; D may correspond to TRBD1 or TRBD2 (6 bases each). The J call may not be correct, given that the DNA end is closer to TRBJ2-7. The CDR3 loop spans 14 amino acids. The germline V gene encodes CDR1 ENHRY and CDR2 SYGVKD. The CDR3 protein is CAISVGAGNYEQYF. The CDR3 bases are TGTGCCATCAGTGTGGGGGCGGGAAACTACGAGCAGTACTTC.

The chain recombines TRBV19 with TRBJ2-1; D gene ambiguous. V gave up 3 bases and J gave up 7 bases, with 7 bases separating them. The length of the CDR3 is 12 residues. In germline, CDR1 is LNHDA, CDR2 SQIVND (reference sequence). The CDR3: CASSMTPNEQFF. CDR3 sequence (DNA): TGTGCCAGTAGTATGACTCCGAATGAGCAGTTCTTC.

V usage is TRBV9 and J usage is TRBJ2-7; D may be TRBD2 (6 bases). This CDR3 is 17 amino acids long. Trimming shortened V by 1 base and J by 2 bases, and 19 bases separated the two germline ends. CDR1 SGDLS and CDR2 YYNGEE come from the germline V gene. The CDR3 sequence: CASSVYAPGLKTYEQYF. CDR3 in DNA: TGTGCCAGCAGCGTATACGCCCCGGGACTGAAGACCTACGAGCAGTACTTC.

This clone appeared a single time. The CDR3 nucleotides are TGTGCCAGCAGCTTAGGGGTAGGCAGTCAACAGCCCCAGCATTTT. This translates into CASSLGVGSQQPQHF. The rearrangement joins TRBV7-2 to TRBJ1-5; no reliable D call. CDR1 and CDR2 from the germline V gene are SGHTA and FQGNSA. This CDR3 comprises 15 residues. Trimming shortened V by 1 base and J by 7 bases, and 14 bases separated the two germline ends.

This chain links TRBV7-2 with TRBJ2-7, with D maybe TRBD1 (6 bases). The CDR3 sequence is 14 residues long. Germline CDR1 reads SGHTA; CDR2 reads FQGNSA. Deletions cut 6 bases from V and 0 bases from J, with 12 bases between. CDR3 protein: CASRTGPASYEQYF. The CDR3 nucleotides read TGTGCCAGCAGAACAGGGCCCGCCTCCTACGAGCAGTACTTC.

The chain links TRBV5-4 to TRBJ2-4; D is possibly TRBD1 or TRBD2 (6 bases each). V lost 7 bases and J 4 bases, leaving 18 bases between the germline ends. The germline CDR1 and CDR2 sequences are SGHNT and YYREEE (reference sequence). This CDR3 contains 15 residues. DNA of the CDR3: TGTGCCAGCGCCGTGGAGGGGGAAGGGAAAAACATTCAGTACTTC. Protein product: CASAVEGEGKNIQYF.

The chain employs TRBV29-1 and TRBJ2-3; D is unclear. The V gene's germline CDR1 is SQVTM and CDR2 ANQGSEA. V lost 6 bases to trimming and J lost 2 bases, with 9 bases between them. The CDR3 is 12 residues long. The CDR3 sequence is CSVAGPTDTQYF. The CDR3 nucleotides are TGCAGCGTCGCCGGCCCCACAGATACGCAGTATTTT.

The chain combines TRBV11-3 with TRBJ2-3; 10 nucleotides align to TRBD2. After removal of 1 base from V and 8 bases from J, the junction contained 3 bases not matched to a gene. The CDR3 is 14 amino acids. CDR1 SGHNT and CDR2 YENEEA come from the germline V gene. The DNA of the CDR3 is TGTGCCAGCAGCTTAGGGACTAGCGGAACTACGCAGTATTTT. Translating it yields CASSLGTSGTTQYF.

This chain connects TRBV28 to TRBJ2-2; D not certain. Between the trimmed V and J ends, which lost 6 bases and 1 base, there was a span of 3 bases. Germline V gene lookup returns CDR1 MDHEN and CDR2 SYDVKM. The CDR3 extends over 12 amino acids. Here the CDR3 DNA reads TGTGCCAGCAGACAGAACACCGGGGAGCTGTTTTTT. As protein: CASRQNTGELFF. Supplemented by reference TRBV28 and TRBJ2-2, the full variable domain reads DVKVTQSSRYLVKRTGEKVFLECVQDMDHENMFWYRQDPGLGLRLIYFSYDVKMKEKGDIPEGYSVSREKKERFSLILESASTNQTSMYLCASRQNTGELFFGEGSRLTVL.

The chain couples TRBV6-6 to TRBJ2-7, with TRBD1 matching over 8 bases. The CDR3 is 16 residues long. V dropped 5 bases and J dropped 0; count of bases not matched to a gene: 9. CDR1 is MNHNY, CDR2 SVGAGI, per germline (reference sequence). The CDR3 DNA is TGTGCCAGCAGTACCTCTCGGACAGGGAGCTCCTACGAGCAGTACTTC. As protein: CASSTSRTGSSYEQYF.

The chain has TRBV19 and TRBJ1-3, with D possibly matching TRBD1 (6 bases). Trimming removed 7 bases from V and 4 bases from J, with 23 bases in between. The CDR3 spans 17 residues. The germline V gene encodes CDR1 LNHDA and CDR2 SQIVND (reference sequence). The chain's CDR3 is CASTPDHPQGDGNTIYF. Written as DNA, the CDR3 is TGTGCCAGTACACCAGATCATCCACAGGGTGACGGAAACACCATATATTTT.

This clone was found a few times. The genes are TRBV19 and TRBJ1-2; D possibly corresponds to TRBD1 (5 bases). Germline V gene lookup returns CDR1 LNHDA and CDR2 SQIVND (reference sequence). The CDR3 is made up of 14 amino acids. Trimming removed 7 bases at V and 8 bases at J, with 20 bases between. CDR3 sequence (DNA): TGTGCCAGTATACCCACAGGCGCGAAAGGGGGCTACACCTTC. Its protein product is CASIPTGAKGGYTF.

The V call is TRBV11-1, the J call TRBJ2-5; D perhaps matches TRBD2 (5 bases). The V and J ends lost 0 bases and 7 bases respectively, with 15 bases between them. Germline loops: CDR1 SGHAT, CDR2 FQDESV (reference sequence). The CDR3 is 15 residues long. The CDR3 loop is CASSLAGIPTGTQYF. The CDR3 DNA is TGTGCCAGCAGCTTAGCCGGGATCCCCACGGGGACCCAGTACTTC.

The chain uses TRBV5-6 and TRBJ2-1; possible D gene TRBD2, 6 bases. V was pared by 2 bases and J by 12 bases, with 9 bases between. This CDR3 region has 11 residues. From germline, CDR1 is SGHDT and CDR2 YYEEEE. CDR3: CASSFGGLQFF. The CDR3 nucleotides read TGTGCCAGCAGCTTTGGGGGACTGCAGTTCTTC.

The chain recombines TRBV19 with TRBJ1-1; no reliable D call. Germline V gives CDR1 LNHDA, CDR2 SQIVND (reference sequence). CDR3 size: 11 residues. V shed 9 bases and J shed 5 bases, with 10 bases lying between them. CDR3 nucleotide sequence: TGTGCCAGCACCGGGAGTACTGAAGCTTTCTTT. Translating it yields CASTGSTEAFF.

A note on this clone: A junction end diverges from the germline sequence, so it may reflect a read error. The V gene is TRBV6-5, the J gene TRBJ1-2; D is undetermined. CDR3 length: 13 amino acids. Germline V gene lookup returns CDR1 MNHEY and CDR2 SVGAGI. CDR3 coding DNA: TGTACCAGCACCGGTAGCGGGATACAGGGCTACACCTTC. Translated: CTSTGSGIQGYTF.